This TCR beta chain is drawn from a study of shared clonotypes between healthy human individuals. General study results and limits: Generally, naive subsets came out with larger estimated richness than memory subsets. Tissues were not sampled, only blood, and their repertoires likely differ.

Replicate PCRs run on sorted subsets employed around 200 ng DNA, approximately 30,000 T cell genomes. Generated by immunoSEQ multiplex PCR, the TCRdb table keeps only in-frame clones and is missing some. The table includes more than 850,000 clones, around three quarters detected once. Notes on this clone: The antigen remains undetermined.

Sequences were obtained from memory CD4+ T cells from PBMCs. Subset of the sample: CD45RA-negative fraction. The receptor's source is a man younger than 35 in good health. Some clones in this sample may be carry-over from other donors' samples.

CDR3 loop: CASSFRSLAGGRNEQFF. CDR3 bases: TGTGCCAGCAGCTTCCGTTCCCTAGCGGGAGGGCGGAATGAGCAGTTCTTC. The rearrangement uses TRBV7-2 and TRBJ2-1, with 12 bases lining up with TRBD2. Germline-derived CDR1 and CDR2 are SGHTA and FQGNSA. V shed 3 bases, J shed 7 bases, and the junction held 10 bases outside the gene matches. The CDR3 has 17 residues.